Listed here are 26 T cell receptor beta chains from one sample, sequenced in a study of blood T cell repertoires in COVID-19. Some clones are missing from TCRdb's copy, which holds only in-frame ones; the method was immunoSEQ multiplex PCR. Here the sample spans about 280,000 clones, 89% being singletons. Sequenced sample: peripheral blood. These receptor sequences come from a woman aged 30 to 39 with COVID-19, enrolled during active disease.

This clone was picked up one time. The gene calls are TRBV7-9 and TRBJ2-3; the match to TRBD2 covers 12 bases. Germline trimming cut 5 bases from V and 5 bases from J; bases unmatched to any gene: 2. The CDR3 has 14 amino acids. Germline V gene lookup returns CDR1 SEHNR and CDR2 FQNEAQ (reference sequence). In DNA form, the CDR3 reads TGTGCCAGCAGCCCTAGCGGGGGGGGAGATACGCAGTATTTT. It specifies CASSPSGGGDTQYF. Looking up the rest from reference TRBV7-9 and TRBJ2-3 gives the full variable domain: DTGVSQNPRHKITKRGQNVTFRCDPISEHNRLYWYRQTLGQGPEFLTYFQNEAQLEKSRLLSDRFSAERPKGSFSTLEIQRTEQGDSAMYLCASSPSGGGDTQYFGPGTRLTVL.

V gene TRBV5-1 combines with J gene TRBJ2-1; the match to TRBD2 covers 7 bases. The germline gives CDR1 SGHRS, CDR2 YFSETQ. The CDR3 sequence is 15 residues long. The junction had 10 bases not matched to a gene; V was cut back by 6 bases and J by 4 bases. As DNA, the CDR3 is TGCGCCAGCACCCTCCGCGGCGGGGGATACAATGAGCAGTTCTTC. Protein sequence: CASTLRGGGYNEQFF.

V is TRBV24-1 and J is TRBJ1-5, with 8 bases matching TRBD1. J lost 4 bases, V lost 6 bases, and 7 bases had no gene match. This CDR3 has 15 residues. CDR1 is KGHDR, CDR2 SFDVKD, per germline. The CDR3: CATSRSTGANQPQHF. CDR3 in DNA: TGTGCCACCAGTCGGTCGACAGGGGCGAATCAGCCCCAGCATTTT.

This clone was seen only a few times. This sequence joins TRBV6-5 and TRBJ2-1; D remains ambiguous. The CDR3 covers 11 residues. The germline CDR1 and CDR2 sequences are MNHEY and SVGAGI. The V end was cut by 8 bases, the J end by 4 bases, with 6 bases between. This CDR3 reads CASLYYNEQFF. CDR3 sequence (DNA): TGTGCCAGCTTATATTACAATGAGCAGTTCTTC.

This chain connects TRBV29-1 to TRBJ2-7; TRBD1 matches at 9 bases. Germline trimming cut 4 bases from V and 4 bases from J; bases unmatched to any gene: 2. This CDR3 has 12 residues. Germline V gene data show CDR1 as SQVTM and CDR2 as ANQGSEA. CDR3 sequence (DNA): TGCAGCGTTGGGACAGGGGAGTACGAGCAGTACTTC. It specifies CSVGTGEYEQYF.

This clone came up a few times. The chain couples TRBV18 to TRBJ2-1; 9 positions match TRBD2. Germline V gives CDR1 KGHSH, CDR2 LQKENI. The CDR3 consists of 14 residues. J gave up 7 bases and V 6 bases, and 7 bases lay outside the gene matches. The CDR3 here is CASSVGLAGNEQFF. CDR3 coding DNA: TGTGCCAGCTCCGTTGGGCTAGCGGGGAATGAGCAGTTCTTC.

The V gene is TRBV18, the J gene TRBJ2-1; TRBD2 agrees at 12 bases. Trimming cost V 5 bases and J 0 bases; bases outside gene matches: 14. The CDR3 extends over 20 amino acids. From germline, CDR1 is KGHSH and CDR2 LQKENI. The CDR3 here is CASSKYGLAGYPSSYNEQFF. The CDR3 DNA reads TGTGCCAGCTCAAAGTACGGACTAGCGGGGTACCCTAGCTCCTACAATGAGCAGTTCTTC.

The chain links TRBV10-3 to TRBJ1-4; D is possibly TRBD1 (6 bases). Germline assignment: CDR1 ENHRY and CDR2 SYGVKD. The V end lost 2 bases, the J end lost 5 bases, and 9 bases lay between the germline ends. This CDR3 comprises 14 residues. CDR3 amino acids: CAISEEQGNEKLFF. The CDR3 DNA reads TGTGCCATCAGTGAGGAGCAGGGGAATGAAAAACTGTTTTTT.

The count of this clone is one. The chain employs TRBV25-1 and TRBJ2-2; 9 bases agree with TRBD2. The CDR3 has 12 residues. After removal of 8 bases from V and 13 bases from J, the junction contained 8 bases not matched to a gene. From germline, CDR1 is MGHDK and CDR2 SYGVNS. As DNA, the CDR3 is TGTGCCAGCCCTAAAGCGGGAGGAGGGCTGTTTTTT. Translated: CASPKAGGGLFF.

The rearrangement links TRBV15 to TRBJ2-7, with D perhaps TRBD1 (6 bases). The CDR3 loop spans 16 amino acids. The germline gives CDR1 LNHNV, CDR2 YYDKDF (reference sequence). The V gene lost 1 base and the J gene lost 1 base, with 14 bases spanning the gap. In DNA form, the CDR3 reads TGTGCCACCAGCAGAGGGATGACACAGGGTTCCTACGAGCAGTACTTC. Encoded protein: CATSRGMTQGSYEQYF.

This clone was found once. V and J are TRBV4-1 and TRBJ2-2; D is unresolved. The V gene lost 1 base and the J gene lost 8 bases, with 5 bases spanning the gap. The CDR3 runs to 12 residues. CDR1 MGHRA and CDR2 YSYEKL come from the germline V gene. The CDR3 sequence: CASSQGGGELFF. The CDR3 DNA is TGCGCCAGCAGCCAAGGAGGAGGGGAGCTGTTTTTT.

The chain recombines TRBV5-6 with TRBJ1-3; 7 bases agree with TRBD1. The CDR3 runs to 15 residues. Per the germline V gene, CDR1 is SGHDT and CDR2 is YYEEEE. Unmatched junction bases numbered 13, after V lost 6 bases and J lost 7 bases. CDR3 nucleotide sequence: TGTGCCAGCAAACCCCGGGGGACAGTGAGGAACACCATATATTTT. Its translation: CASKPRGTVRNTIYF.

This chain links TRBV5-6 with TRBJ2-1, with D possibly TRBD2 on 6 matching bases. CDR1 is SGHDT and CDR2 is YYEEEE in the germline V gene. The CDR3 runs 15 residues. Between the trimmed V and J ends, which lost 3 bases and 5 bases, there was a span of 15 bases. The CDR3 sequence: CASSSFSTRHNEQFF. As DNA, the CDR3 is TGTGCCAGCAGCTCTTTCTCGACTAGACACAATGAGCAGTTCTTC.

This clone showed up many times. The chain combines TRBV13 with TRBJ2-3; TRBD2 aligns across 7 bases. The junction had 11 bases not matched to a gene; V was cut back by 5 bases and J by 0 bases. CDR1 PRHDT and CDR2 FYEKMQ come from the germline V gene (reference sequence). This CDR3 spans 17 amino acids. CDR3 loop: CASSPTPRGTSTDTQYF. In DNA form, the CDR3 reads TGTGCCAGCAGCCCCACCCCGCGGGGGACTAGCACAGATACGCAGTATTTT.

The rearrangement joins TRBV15 to TRBJ2-1; TRBD2 aligns across 14 bases. This CDR3 spans 19 amino acids. The V gene end was trimmed by 4 bases and the J gene end by 4 bases; junction bases not matched to a gene: 12. CDR1 is LNHNV and CDR2 is YYDKDF in the germline V gene (reference sequence). The CDR3 nucleotides are TGTGCCACCAGCACAAGGACTAGCGGGGGGACCCTTCTTTACAATGAGCAGTTCTTC. This sequence encodes CATSTRTSGGTLLYNEQFF.

The chain links TRBV28 to TRBJ2-3; the match to TRBD2 covers 12 bases. V was clipped by 1 base and J by 2 bases; unmatched bases: 1. Per the germline V gene, CDR1 is MDHEN and CDR2 is SYDVKM. The CDR3 runs to 16 residues. The chain's CDR3 is CASSLSSGGVTDTQYF. The CDR3 nucleotides read TGTGCCAGCAGTTTATCTAGCGGGGGGGTCACAGATACGCAGTATTTT.

V gene TRBV3-1 (or the pseudogene TRBV3-2) combines with J gene TRBJ2-3; TRBD2 matches at 12 bases. Germline loops: CDR1 LGHDT, CDR2 YNNKEL (reference sequence). This CDR3 spans 16 amino acids. J was trimmed by 2 bases and V by 4 bases; bases with no gene match: 4. DNA of the CDR3: TGTGCCAGCAGCCTCGGACTAGCGGGGATCACAGATACGCAGTATTTT. Protein: CASSLGLAGITDTQYF.

V is TRBV15 and J is TRBJ2-7, with 7 nucleotides matching TRBD2. Trimming at V came to 1 base and at J to 7 bases, leaving 4 bases not matched to a gene. The germline V gene encodes CDR1 LNHNV and CDR2 YYDKDF (reference sequence). The CDR3 has 13 amino acids. The DNA for the CDR3 is TGTGCCACCAGCAGAGTGCCTAGCGGAGAGCAGTACTTC. Protein sequence: CATSRVPSGEQYF.

This sequence joins TRBV19 and TRBJ1-2, with TRBD1 matching over 8 bases. The CDR3 is 17 residues long. V was clipped by 5 bases and J by 6 bases; unmatched bases: 17. Germline V lookup: CDR1 LNHDA, CDR2 SQIVND (reference sequence). The CDR3 nucleotides read TGTGCCAGTAGTCTACTAATCACCCGGGACAGGTCGAATGGCTACACCTTC. It specifies CASSLLITRDRSNGYTF.

The chain is built from TRBV5-6 and TRBJ2-7; 7 bases match TRBD1. The V and J ends lost 2 bases and 1 base, in that order; junction bases with no gene match: 3. Germline values: CDR1 SGHDT, CDR2 YYEEEE. CDR3 length: 14 amino acids. The CDR3 region has the DNA TGTGCCAGCAGCTTTAACAGGGGTTCCTACGAGCAGTACTTC. It yields the protein CASSFNRGSYEQYF.

This chain uses TRBV6-1 with TRBJ1-5; 8 nucleotides align to TRBD1. CDR1 MNHNS and CDR2 SASEGT come from the germline V gene. This CDR3 has 16 residues. V lost 4 bases and J lost 4; bases outside the gene matches: 9. The CDR3 DNA reads as TGTGCCAGCAGTGGCCGGGCGGGGACAGGTAATCAGCCCCAGCATTTT. Encoded protein: CASSGRAGTGNQPQHF.

This chain connects TRBV5-4 to TRBJ1-3; TRBD1 matches 7 bases. Trimming removed 2 bases from V and 2 bases from J; junction bases left unmatched: 1. Per the germline V gene, CDR1 is SGHNT and CDR2 is YYREEE (reference sequence). CDR3 length equals 14 residues. CDR3 sequence reads: CASSLQGPGNTIYF. For the CDR3, the DNA is TGTGCCAGCAGCTTACAGGGGCCTGGAAACACCATATATTTT.

The chain couples TRBV12-3 or TRBV12-4 to TRBJ2-7, with D perhaps TRBD1 (5 bases). Trimming pared 1 base from V and 6 bases from J, leaving 10 bases between. The length of the CDR3 is 13 residues. CDR3 amino acids: CASSLEQVGEQYF. The CDR3 region has the DNA TGTGCCAGCAGTTTAGAACAGGTCGGCGAGCAGTACTTC.

The chain carries TRBV15 and TRBJ1-1; a weak D match, TRBD1 (6 bases). The CDR3 consists of 14 residues. Trimming cost V 7 bases and J 5 bases, with 17 bases left between them. Germline V gene sequence: CDR1 LNHNV, CDR2 YYDKDF (reference sequence). The DNA of the CDR3 is TGTGCCACCAATCAGGGCAGGGGCACGACTGAAGCTTTCTTT. Protein product: CATNQGRGTTEAFF.

The chain is built from TRBV27 and TRBJ2-2; TRBD2 agrees at 7 bases. The CDR3 is made up of 13 amino acids. Germline V gene sequence: CDR1 MNHEY, CDR2 SMNVEV (reference sequence). With V trimmed by 8 bases and J by 5 bases, 5 bases remained unmatched. This CDR3 reads CASGRGDTGELFF. Here the CDR3 DNA reads TGTGCCAGCGGTCGGGGGGATACCGGGGAGCTGTTTTTT.

J is TRBJ2-1 and V is TRBV30; 9 nucleotides align to TRBD2. Looked up from germline, CDR1 is GTSNPN and CDR2 is SVGIG (reference sequence). CDR3 length: 15 amino acids. V shed 3 bases and J 4 bases; nucleotides not matched to a gene: 7. The CDR3: CAWRRSGGSYNEQFF. In DNA form, the CDR3 reads TGTGCCTGGAGACGGAGCGGGGGGTCATACAATGAGCAGTTCTTC.